A single sample is the source of the 29 T cell receptor beta chains below, sequenced in a study of blood T cell repertoires in COVID-19. Measured with immunoSEQ multiplex PCR; TCRdb has only the in-frame clones, and not every one. This table holds about 330,000 clones, 80% to 90% found once. Sequencing was done on a sample of peripheral blood. Source of these receptors: a man in his thirties or forties with COVID-19, enrolled during active disease.

The chain has TRBV7-3 and TRBJ2-7, with D unresolved. This CDR3 comprises 10 residues. Trimming left V 6 bases short and J 4 bases short, with 4 bases between. Germline V CDR1 and CDR2: SGHTA, FQGTGA. Here the CDR3 DNA reads TGTGCCAGCAGTCATTACGAGCAGTACTTC. Protein: CASSHYEQYF.

The chain carries TRBV6-5 and TRBJ1-2, with 8 bases aligning to TRBD1. The CDR3 is 16 residues long. The V gene's germline CDR1 is MNHEY and CDR2 SVGAGI. V gave up 8 bases and J gave up 1 base; unmatched junction bases: 12. Here the CDR3 reads CASGLTGEGGNYGYTF. The CDR3 coding sequence is TGTGCCAGCGGTTTGACAGGGGAGGGGGGTAACTATGGCTACACCTTC.

The J gene is TRBJ2-3, the V gene TRBV7-9; TRBD1 matches 10 bases. CDR1 SEHNR and CDR2 FQNEAQ come from the germline V gene (reference sequence). The CDR3 consists of 16 residues. V was clipped by 1 base and J by 2 bases; unmatched bases: 3. The CDR3 sequence is CASSLGDRGSTDTQYF. In nucleotides, the CDR3 is TGTGCCAGCAGCTTAGGGGACAGGGGTTCCACAGATACGCAGTATTTT.

The rearrangement links TRBV5-1 to TRBJ2-1, with D possibly matching TRBD1 (5 bases). Looked up from germline, CDR1 is SGHRS and CDR2 is YFSETQ. V was cut by 7 bases and J by 8 bases, with 25 bases left in between. The CDR3 is 16 residues long. DNA of the CDR3: TGCGCCAGCGAAAAGGGTCCCATCGCCGGCAGGGATGAGCAGTTCTTC. It encodes CASEKGPIAGRDEQFF.

A few counts support this clone. The rearrangement links TRBV9 to TRBJ1-4, with no clear D. CDR1 and CDR2 (germline): SGDLS, YYNGEE. The CDR3 is 13 residues long. Deletions cut 3 bases from V and 8 bases from J, with 11 bases between. The chain's CDR3 is CASSAEGNEKLFF. The CDR3 nucleotides read TGTGCCAGCAGCGCGGAGGGCAACGAAAAACTGTTTTTT.

The chain combines TRBV7-9 with TRBJ2-7, with 7 bases fitting TRBD2. CDR1 SEHNR and CDR2 FQNEAQ come from the germline V gene (reference sequence). The J segment lost 5 bases and the V segment lost 5 bases, leaving 9 bases of the junction unmatched. This CDR3 comprises 14 residues. The CDR3 loop reads CASSGVGAGNEQYF. The DNA of the CDR3 is TGTGCCAGCAGCGGAGTTGGAGCGGGGAACGAGCAGTACTTC.

Of note for this clone: This CDR3 is also generated by other DNA sequences in the sample. The chain recombines TRBV9 with TRBJ2-7; 7 positions match TRBD2. The CDR3 has 15 residues. Germline V lookup: CDR1 SGDLS, CDR2 YYNGEE. V was pared by 6 bases and J by 6 bases, with 15 bases of the junction left unmatched. The chain's CDR3 is CASTKGAGEGGEQYF. CDR3 nucleotide sequence: TGTGCCAGCACCAAAGGGGCGGGAGAAGGCGGCGAGCAGTACTTC.

The V call is TRBV7-6, the J call TRBJ2-7; 7 nucleotides align to TRBD1. Germline assignment: CDR1 SGHVS and CDR2 FNYEAQ. V lost 1 base and J lost 4; bases outside the gene matches: 10. This CDR3 spans 16 amino acids. This CDR3 reads CASSLGITGEKYEQYF. The CDR3 bases are TGTGCCAGCAGCTTAGGTATAACAGGGGAGAAGTACGAGCAGTACTTC.

This clone was picked up one time. The chain carries TRBV12-3 or TRBV12-4 and TRBJ1-2, with no clear D. V lost 6 bases and J 8 bases, leaving 13 bases between the germline ends. The CDR3 spans 12 residues. The CDR3 protein is CASSIYSSGYTF. Written as DNA, the CDR3 is TGTGCCAGCAGCATCTACAGCTCCGGCTACACCTTC.

Details on this clone: The sample has other DNA sequences that encode this CDR3 too. This chain joins TRBV7-2 and TRBJ1-5; D is uncertain. CDR3 length: 13 residues. Trimming took 2 bases from V and 7 from J, leaving 9 bases between them. Germline CDR1 reads SGHTA; CDR2 reads FQGNSA. Written as DNA, the CDR3 is TGTGCCAGCAGCTTATCAGTCGGGCAGCCCCAGCATTTT. Amino acid sequence: CASSLSVGQPQHF.

The V and J genes are TRBV7-2 and TRBJ1-1; 10 nucleotides align to TRBD1. The trim removed 3 bases at V and 12 bases at J, leaving 7 bases unmatched. The CDR3 has 13 residues. Germline CDR1 reads SGHTA; CDR2 reads FQGNSA. The DNA of the CDR3 is TGTGCCAGCAGCTTGGTCCGGGACAGGGGCCCTTTCTTT. Translated: CASSLVRDRGPFF.

Note on this clone: This CDR3 is also generated by other DNA sequences in the sample. The gene calls are TRBV27 and TRBJ2-7, with TRBD2 matching over 11 bases. CDR1 is MNHEY, CDR2 SMNVEV, per germline (reference sequence). The CDR3 is 14 residues long. V dropped 6 bases and J dropped 4; count of bases not matched to a gene: 5. The CDR3 sequence: CASSLAGGPYEQYF. The CDR3 nucleotides read TGTGCCAGCAGCCTAGCGGGGGGCCCTTACGAGCAGTACTTC.

This clone was counted only a few times. The chain employs TRBV7-8 and TRBJ2-3; 12 nucleotides match TRBD1. V shed 4 bases and J 1 base; nucleotides not matched to a gene: 0. The CDR3 is 15 amino acids. The germline CDR1 and CDR2 sequences are SGHVS and FQNEAQ. CDR3 sequence (DNA): TGTGCCAGCAGCTGGGACAGGGGGCGCACAGATACGCAGTATTTT. Translated, it gives CASSWDRGRTDTQYF.

This chain's CDR3 is CASSQGLDQPQHF. The CDR3 DNA is TGCGCCAGCAGTCAGGGGTTGGATCAGCCCCAGCATTTT. The rearrangement joins TRBV5-1 to TRBJ1-5, with TRBD1 as a possible D gene (6 bases). Germline V lookup: CDR1 SGHRS, CDR2 YFSETQ. V was pared by 5 bases and J by 5 bases, with 11 bases between. This CDR3 region has 13 residues.

DNA for the CDR3: TGTGCCAGTAGTATGCAGTGGGACAGGGGCCACTCTGGAAACACCATATATTTT. It specifies CASSMQWDRGHSGNTIYF. V and J are TRBV19 and TRBJ1-3; 10 nucleotides align to TRBD1. The V gene end was trimmed by 3 bases and the J gene end by 0 bases; junction bases not matched to a gene: 8. Germline V gives CDR1 LNHDA, CDR2 SQIVND (reference sequence). CDR3 length: 18 amino acids.

The chain links TRBV6-5 to TRBJ2-7, with D unclear. Germline-derived CDR1 and CDR2 are MNHEY and SVGAGI. Trimming removed 8 bases from V and 0 bases from J, with 11 bases in between. The CDR3 runs to 13 residues. The CDR3 reads CASDSDHSYEQYF. The CDR3 region has the DNA TGTGCCAGCGACTCCGACCACTCCTACGAGCAGTACTTC.

This clone was observed once. This chain joins TRBV5-4 and TRBJ1-4; 9 nucleotides agree with TRBD1. CDR3 length equals 14 residues. Germline V gives CDR1 SGHNT, CDR2 YYREEE (reference sequence). Losses at the gene ends were 4 bases for V and 8 bases for J; bases not matched to a gene: 6. CDR3 sequence reads: CASSRDRVSEKLFF. The CDR3 coding sequence is TGTGCCAGCAGCCGGGACAGGGTGAGCGAAAAACTGTTTTTT.

This clone appeared a single time. The same CDR3 also results from other DNA sequences found in this sample. The V and J genes are TRBV18 and TRBJ1-5; 8 bases agree with TRBD1. The CDR3 loop spans 15 amino acids. V gave up 3 bases and J gave up 1 base; unmatched junction bases: 2. Germline V gives CDR1 KGHSH, CDR2 LQKENI. DNA for the CDR3: TGTGCCAGCTCACCGGGACAGGTCAGCAATCAGCCCCAGCATTTT. Its protein product is CASSPGQVSNQPQHF. Together with reference TRBV18 and TRBJ1-5, the CDR3 gives the full variable domain: NAGVMQNPRHLVRRRGQEARLRCSPMKGHSHVYWYRQLPEEGLKFMVYLQKENIIDESGMPKERFSAEFPKEGPSILRIQQVVRGDSAAYFCASSPGQVSNQPQHFGDGTRLSIL.

This clone has just one count. The CDR3 region has the DNA TGTGCCAGCAGCCAAGACGGACTAGCGGGGCCCGCGAACACCGGGGAGCTGTTTTTT. Protein sequence: CASSQDGLAGPANTGELFF. This chain uses TRBV3-1 (or the pseudogene TRBV3-2) with TRBJ2-2, with 12 bases that match TRBD2. There are 19 residues in the CDR3. V was clipped by 0 bases and J by 0 bases; unmatched bases: 5. The germline CDR1 and CDR2 sequences are LGHDT and YNNKEL (reference sequence).

This clone was picked up one time. The rearrangement uses TRBV24-1 and TRBJ2-1; TRBD1 might be the D (6 bases). The CDR3 length is 15 residues. Germline V gene lookup returns CDR1 KGHDR and CDR2 SFDVKD. V was cut by 3 bases and J by 3 bases, with 11 bases left in between. For the CDR3, the DNA is TGTGCCACCAGTGATGCCGGGACATACTACAATGAGCAGTTCTTC. Translated: CATSDAGTYYNEQFF.

The rearrangement joins TRBV28 to TRBJ1-2, with D possibly being TRBD1 (6 bases). The CDR3 spans 14 residues. Trimming pared 5 bases from V and 4 bases from J, leaving 14 bases between. Germline V CDR1 and CDR2: MDHEN, SYDVKM. CDR3 sequence: CASSLRGRSYGYTF. Here the CDR3 DNA reads TGTGCCAGCAGTCTCAGGGGTCGGAGCTATGGCTACACCTTC.

This clone was counted a single time. The chain joins TRBV13 to TRBJ2-1; 8 nucleotides agree with TRBD1. Germline values: CDR1 PRHDT, CDR2 FYEKMQ (reference sequence). The junction had 6 bases not matched to a gene; V was cut back by 4 bases and J by 7 bases. The CDR3 covers 14 residues. As DNA, the CDR3 is TGTGCCAGCAGCTCCCGGGACAGGATTAATGAGCAGTTCTTC. Amino acid sequence: CASSSRDRINEQFF.

The V call is TRBV4-3, the J call TRBJ1-2; maybe TRBD1 (5 bases). CDR1 is LGHNA and CDR2 is YSLEER in the germline V gene. The length of the CDR3 is 15 residues. Trimming pared 4 bases from V and 3 bases from J, leaving 15 bases between. The CDR3 sequence: CASSPRGAEDYGYTF. The CDR3 DNA is TGCGCCAGCAGCCCGCGCGGGGCGGAGGACTATGGCTACACCTTC.

The CDR3 nucleotides read TGCGCCAGCAGCTACCTTCCGGGACAGGGACCGAACACTGAAGCTTTCTTT. Protein: CASSYLPGQGPNTEAFF. The gene calls are TRBV5-1 and TRBJ1-1; 9 positions match TRBD1. The V gene's germline CDR1 is SGHRS and CDR2 YFSETQ. J gave up 1 base and V 3 bases, and 10 bases lay outside the gene matches. The CDR3 covers 17 residues.

The rearrangement links TRBV7-3 to TRBJ2-2, with TRBD2 identical over 8 bases. CDR3 size: 17 residues. J was trimmed by 6 bases and V by 6 bases; bases with no gene match: 15. Germline loops: CDR1 SGHTA, CDR2 FQGTGA. The CDR3 DNA sequence: TGTGCCAGCAGAGTTGTGGGAAGCGGGAGAGGTTCCGGGGAGCTGTTTTTT. As protein: CASRVVGSGRGSGELFF.

The chain uses TRBV9 and TRBJ1-1; TRBD1 is a possible D gene (5 bases). Trimming stripped 4 bases from V and 1 base from J, with 20 bases between. The CDR3 has 17 amino acids. From germline, CDR1 is SGDLS and CDR2 YYNGEE. The CDR3 protein is CASSPPPEGRKNTEAFF. CDR3 in DNA: TGTGCCAGCAGCCCCCCCCCGGAGGGACGGAAGAACACTGAAGCTTTCTTT.

This sequence joins TRBV27 and TRBJ1-5; D is ambiguous. Germline V gene data show CDR1 as MNHEY and CDR2 as SMNVEV (reference sequence). The CDR3 covers 14 residues. V gave up 0 bases and J gave up 7 bases, with 10 bases separating them. The CDR3 coding sequence is TGTGCCAGCAGTTTATCGAAAGGGAGCCAGCCCCAGCATTTT. Translation: CASSLSKGSQPQHF.

This clone was detected only a few times. This chain joins TRBV6-2 or TRBV6-3 and TRBJ2-1; D remains ambiguous. The ends were cut back, 6 bases at V and 9 bases at J, with 15 bases in the middle. Germline V lookup: CDR1 MNHEY, CDR2 SVGEGT. This CDR3 is 13 amino acids long. CDR3 bases: TGTGCCAGCAGCCCTAACTATGTTCTTGAGCAGTTCTTC. It specifies CASSPNYVLEQFF.

This rearrangement joins TRBV4-2 to TRBJ2-7; 8 positions match TRBD2. This CDR3 spans 14 amino acids. Losses at the gene ends were 4 bases for V and 3 bases for J; bases not matched to a gene: 5. Germline assignment: CDR1 LGHNA and CDR2 YNFKEQ. In DNA form, the CDR3 reads TGTGCCAGCAGCCCCCGGGGGGGACTCTACGAGCAGTACTTC. This gives the protein CASSPRGGLYEQYF.